This passage covers 21 T cell receptor beta chains from one sample sequenced in a study of control samples from healthy donors and cancer patients. Method: immunoSEQ multiplex PCR; TCRdb's copy keeps in-frame clones and lacks some. Among 70,000 to 100,000 clones, 85% to 90% were seen once, and the ten largest hold 1.9%. Sequencing was carried out using PBMCs. These receptors originate from a woman aged 55-69 years with head and neck cancer.

The count of this clone is one. J is TRBJ2-5 and V is TRBV5-4; weak D call: TRBD2 (5 bases). CDR3 size: 16 residues. In germline, CDR1 is SGHNT, CDR2 YYREEE (reference sequence). Trimming took off 0 bases at V and 7 bases at J, with 19 bases between the two ends. The CDR3 nucleotides read TGTGCCAGCAGCTTGGGGCTAGCCACGCAATCGGGGACCCAGTACTTC. The encoded protein is CASSLGLATQSGTQYF.

The chain uses TRBV12-3 or TRBV12-4 and TRBJ1-1; D gene uncertain. This CDR3 spans 13 amino acids. V lost 5 bases and J 6 bases, leaving 13 bases between the germline ends. The CDR3 region is CASSLLNGAEAFF. In DNA, the CDR3 is TGTGCCAGCAGTCTCCTAAATGGGGCTGAAGCTTTCTTT.

The chain couples TRBV6-4 to TRBJ1-5, with 10 bases identical to TRBD1. This CDR3 is 15 amino acids long. The V gene's germline CDR1 is MRHNA and CDR2 SNTAGT. J lost 0 bases, V lost 6 bases, and 2 bases had no gene match. The CDR3 DNA sequence: TGTGCCAGCAGCAGGACAGGGGGTAGCAATCAGCCCCAGCATTTT. Translating it yields CASSRTGGSNQPQHF.

A few counts support this clone. Because the CDR3's place on the DNA is in doubt, the DNA is left out and the CDR3 is given as listed by TCRdb. The chain has TRBV29-1 and TRBJ2-7; no check of the table's D call, TRBD2, against the DNA was made. Germline CDR1 reads SQVTM; CDR2 reads ANQGSEA. A total of 13 residues make up the CDR3, ends included. Here the CDR3 reads CSVGPGGGSEQYF.

This clone was recorded only once. The chain is built from TRBV27 and TRBJ2-1; 9 bases map to TRBD1. With 9 bases clipped from V and 7 bases from J, the junction kept 13 bases outside the gene matches. Germline V gene data show CDR1 as MNHEY and CDR2 as SMNVEV (reference sequence). The CDR3 contains 15 residues. In DNA form, the CDR3 reads TGTGCCAGTTCCCAACCGGGGACAGGGTCTAATGAGCAGTTCTTC. Protein: CASSQPGTGSNEQFF.

V usage is TRBV28 and J usage is TRBJ2-3; D call uncertain. The CDR3 has 15 amino acids. V was pared by 6 bases and J by 3 bases, with 16 bases between. CDR1 is MDHEN, CDR2 SYDVKM, per germline. This CDR3 is CASSPPGRWTDTQYF. CDR3 nucleotide sequence: TGTGCCAGCAGCCCCCCCGGGCGGTGGACAGATACGCAGTATTTT.

This clone was seen a single time. This CDR3 reads CASSTLALTPGWYGYTF. Here the CDR3 DNA reads TGTGCCAGCAGCACATTAGCCCTGACACCGGGATGGTATGGCTACACCTTC. This sequence joins TRBV5-5 and TRBJ1-2; no definite D call. V was pared by 4 bases and J by 5 bases, with 24 bases between. The CDR3 runs 17 residues. From germline, CDR1 is SGHKS and CDR2 YYEKEE (reference sequence).

The gene calls are TRBV23-1 and TRBJ2-5; TRBD1 matches 12 bases. TRBV23-1 is sorted into the ORF group, with uncertain function. V shed 2 bases and J 2 bases; nucleotides not matched to a gene: 12. This CDR3 is built from 19 residues. The CDR3 protein is CASSQAPGTGGPIQETQYF. The CDR3 bases are TGCGCCAGCAGTCAAGCTCCCGGGACAGGGGGCCCCATACAAGAGACCCAGTACTTC.

The J gene is TRBJ2-7, the V gene TRBV19; D is undetermined. CDR1 and CDR2 from the germline V gene are LNHDA and SQIVND (reference sequence). The length of the CDR3 is 14 residues. V was pared by 3 bases and J by 4 bases, with 13 bases between. CDR3 protein: CASSISGDTYEQYF. CDR3 sequence (DNA): TGTGCCAGTAGTATCAGTGGGGATACGTACGAGCAGTACTTC.

The V gene is TRBV5-1, the J gene TRBJ2-7; no firm D call. Between the trimmed V and J ends, which lost 1 base and 1 base, there was a span of 9 bases. Germline V CDR1 and CDR2: SGHRS, YFSETQ. This CDR3 comprises 14 residues. Written as DNA, the CDR3 is TGCGCCAGCAGCTTGTCTTCCACTTCCTACGAGCAGTACTTC. Translating gives CASSLSSTSYEQYF.

The chain carries TRBV10-3 and TRBJ2-1; 12 nucleotides agree with TRBD2. CDR3 length equals 17 residues. Germline CDR1 and CDR2: ENHRY and SYGVKD. With 10 bases clipped from V and 6 bases from J, the junction kept 16 bases outside the gene matches. The CDR3 DNA reads as TGTGCCAGCAATGCGGGAGGGACTAGCGGGCTTATCAATGAGCAGTTCTTC. The encoded protein is CASNAGGTSGLINEQFF.

The CDR3 sequence: CASSHLTDTQYF. CDR3 DNA: TGTGCCAGCAGCCACTTAACAGATACGCAGTATTTT. The chain recombines TRBV25-1 with TRBJ2-3; D gene ambiguous. The germline V and J ends were trimmed by 6 bases and 3 bases, with 7 bases remaining between them. This CDR3 has 12 residues. Germline values: CDR1 MGHDK, CDR2 SYGVNS.

The chain uses TRBV12-3 or TRBV12-4 and TRBJ2-1, with a weak D call TRBD2 (5 bases). The CDR3 contains 12 residues. Trimming pared 6 bases from V and 7 bases from J, leaving 10 bases between. The CDR3 nucleotides are TGTGCCAGCAGCCGGGGAGCAAATGAGCAGTTCTTC. This translates into CASSRGANEQFF.

J is TRBJ1-1 and V is TRBV19; TRBD1 is a possible D gene (6 bases). Germline V gene sequence: CDR1 LNHDA, CDR2 SQIVND (reference sequence). The V end was cut by 5 bases, the J end by 3 bases, with 13 bases between. The CDR3 consists of 14 residues. This chain's CDR3 is CASSSQGPDTEAFF. The CDR3 nucleotides read TGTGCCAGTAGTTCACAGGGCCCCGACACTGAAGCTTTCTTT.

Only a few counts were recorded for this clone. The rearrangement joins TRBV20-1 to TRBJ1-3, with 9 nucleotides matching TRBD1. The V gene's germline CDR1 is DFQATT and CDR2 SNEGSKA (reference sequence). V lost 3 bases, J lost 2 bases, and 8 bases stayed unmatched. The CDR3 runs to 16 residues. In DNA form, the CDR3 reads TGCAGTGCTAGTAAGGGACAGGGATTCGCTGGAAACACCATATATTTT. Its protein is CSASKGQGFAGNTIYF.

The J gene is TRBJ1-1, the V gene TRBV11-2; 8 bases map to TRBD1. CDR3 length equals 15 residues. Germline CDR1 SGHAT, CDR2 FQNNGV. After removal of 1 base from V and 4 bases from J, the junction contained 5 bases not matched to a gene. Written as DNA, the CDR3 is TGTGCCAGCAGCTTAGCTGGTACAGGGGGCACTGAAGCTTTCTTT. This codes for CASSLAGTGGTEAFF.

In the case of this clone: Other nucleotide sequences from this sample produce the same CDR3. The gene calls are TRBV6-5 and TRBJ2-1; D might be TRBD2 (5 bases). Germline CDR1 MNHEY, CDR2 SVGAGI. The CDR3 has 13 residues. V shed 7 bases and J shed 9 bases, with 16 bases lying between them. This CDR3 is CASMNSARGEQFF. For the CDR3, the DNA is TGTGCCAGCATGAACTCAGCCCGGGGTGAGCAGTTCTTC.

This clone showed up just once. The gene calls are TRBV12-3 or TRBV12-4 and TRBJ1-5, with a possible D match to TRBD1 (5 bases). Trimming took off 7 bases at V and 6 bases at J, with 13 bases between the two ends. The CDR3 sequence is 13 residues long. CDR3 amino acids: CASTLGTSQPQHF. CDR3 DNA sequence: TGTGCCAGCACTCTCGGGACGAGTCAGCCCCAGCATTTT.

The chain uses TRBV2 and TRBJ2-3, with unresolved D. From germline, CDR1 is SNHLY and CDR2 FYNNEI. The CDR3 has 17 amino acids. V shed 0 bases and J shed 0 bases, with 13 bases lying between them. In DNA form, the CDR3 reads TGTGCCAGCAGTGAAGCGTCATTGGGCCCTAGCACAGATACGCAGTATTTT. This codes for CASSEASLGPSTDTQYF.

The rearrangement joins TRBV11-3 to TRBJ2-7; D remains unclear. Germline CDR1 reads SGHNT; CDR2 reads YENEEA. The CDR3 covers 14 residues. V gave up 1 base and J gave up 1 base, with 8 bases separating them. The CDR3 region is CASSLGSSSYEQYF. The CDR3 bases are TGTGCCAGCAGCTTAGGTAGCTCTTCCTACGAGCAGTACTTC.

The V gene is TRBV5-1, the J gene TRBJ2-5; 15 bases align to TRBD2. Germline V gene data show CDR1 as SGHRS and CDR2 as YFSETQ. This CDR3 has 19 residues. The ends lost 0 bases at V and 7 bases at J; junction bases unmatched: 13. CDR3 in DNA: TGCGCCAGCAGCTTGGGCGAGGGACTAGCGGGAGGCCAGTCAGGGACCCAGTACTTC. Amino acid sequence: CASSLGEGLAGGQSGTQYF. The entire variable domain, with the rest obtained from reference TRBV5-1 and TRBJ2-5, is as follows: KAGVTQTPRYLIKTRGQQVTLSCSPISGHRSVSWYQQTPGQGLQFLFEYFSETQRNKGNFPGRFSGRQFSNSRSEMNVSTLELGDSALYLCASSLGEGLAGGQSGTQYFGPGTRLLVL.